One and the same sample provided the 23 T cell receptor beta chains below, sequenced in a study of cytomegalovirus exposure and HLA in healthy donors. It was with 60 Vbeta and 13 Jbeta primers that the PCR ran. Profiled with immunoSEQ multiplex PCR; TCRdb holds only in-frame clones, not every one. There are under 200,000 clones in the sample; 60% to 85% occur only once, and about 1.5% lies in the top ten. Input material: PBMCs. Source of these receptors: a woman under 40 in good health and CMV-seronegative.

The CDR3 nucleotides read TGTGCCAGCAGTTCCTCGGACAGTGGAAATTCACCCCTCCACTTT. It yields the protein CASSSSDSGNSPLHF. This chain connects TRBV6-5 to TRBJ1-6, with TRBD1 as a possible D gene (6 bases). With 4 bases removed from V and 7 bases from J, the gap between germline ends came to 14 bases. The CDR3 consists of 15 residues. The V gene's germline CDR1 is MNHEY and CDR2 SVGAGI.

The chain is built from TRBV5-1 and TRBJ2-5; no definite D call. In germline, CDR1 is SGHRS, CDR2 YFSETQ. The V gene lost 2 bases and the J gene lost 1 base, with 12 bases spanning the gap. CDR3 length: 15 amino acids. In DNA, the CDR3 is TGCGCCAGCAGCTTCGGCGGAGACGCCCAAGAGACCCAGTACTTC. Protein sequence: CASSFGGDAQETQYF.

A remark on this clone: At one boundary the junction diverges from the germline segment, which might be a read error. The chain has TRBV2 and TRBJ1-6; D uncertain. Germline CDR1 is SNHLY and CDR2 is FYNNEI. The CDR3 contains 15 residues. Here the CDR3 DNA reads TGTACCAGCAGCGAGAGACTTATTTCGAATTCACCCCTCCACTTT. It yields the protein CTSSERLISNSPLHF. The full variable domain, completed using reference TRBV2 and TRBJ1-6, is EPEVTQTPSHQVTQMGQEVILRCVPISNHLYFYWYRQILGQKVEFLVSFYNNEISEKSEIFDDQFSVERPDGSNFTLKIRSTKLEDSAMYFCTSSERLISNSPLHFGNGTRLTVT.

This clone has only a few counts. This chain connects TRBV5-1 to TRBJ2-1; tentative D call: TRBD2 (5 bases). The V gene's germline CDR1 is SGHRS and CDR2 YFSETQ. The CDR3 is 13 residues long. Trimming stripped 2 bases from V and 5 bases from J, with 8 bases between. This chain's CDR3 is CASSFPGNNEQFF. For the CDR3, the DNA is TGCGCCAGCAGCTTTCCCGGGAACAATGAGCAGTTCTTC.

This sequence joins TRBV19 and TRBJ1-3; no clear D gene. CDR1 LNHDA and CDR2 SQIVND come from the germline V gene (reference sequence). The CDR3 runs to 13 residues. Trimming took off 5 bases at V and 0 bases at J, with 5 bases between the two ends. In DNA form, the CDR3 reads TGTGCCAGTAGTTCTATCTCTGGAAACACCATATATTTT. Translation: CASSSISGNTIYF. The whole variable domain, remainder taken from reference TRBV19 and TRBJ1-3, is DGGITQSPKYLFRKEGQNVTLSCEQNLNHDAMYWYRQDPGQGLRLIYYSQIVNDFQKGDIAEGYSVSREKKESFPLTVTSAQKNPTAFYLCASSSISGNTIYFGEGSWLTVV.

This chain uses TRBV30 with TRBJ2-6; TRBD1 is a possible D gene (6 bases). Trimming pared 5 bases from V and 1 base from J, leaving 24 bases between. The CDR3 spans 19 residues. Germline lookup yields CDR1 GTSNPN and CDR2 SVGIG (reference sequence). The CDR3, as DNA: TGTGCCTGGGCCATGATCTGGGGGCAGGTCGGGTCTGGGGCCAACGTCCTGACTTTC. Protein product: CAWAMIWGQVGSGANVLTF.

This clone was seen a few times. The V call is TRBV5-1, the J call TRBJ2-7; maybe TRBD1 (5 bases). Trimming took off 4 bases at V and 4 bases at J, with 15 bases between the two ends. This CDR3 region has 14 residues. CDR1 and CDR2 from the germline V gene are SGHRS and YFSETQ. CDR3 DNA: TGCGCCAGCAGCCCCCAGGGTCCCATATACGAGCAGTACTTC. Amino acids: CASSPQGPIYEQYF.

CDR3 DNA sequence: TGTGCCAGCAGCATCGGACAGGGGCCAATGAACACTGAAGCTTTCTTT. This encodes CASSIGQGPMNTEAFF. The J gene is TRBJ1-1, the V gene TRBV5-4; 9 bases line up with TRBD1. Germline CDR1 SGHNT, CDR2 YYREEE (reference sequence). CDR3 length equals 16 residues. The junction had 7 bases not matched to a gene; V was cut back by 4 bases and J by 0 bases.

The gene calls are TRBV5-6 and TRBJ1-6, with no clear D. This CDR3 spans 15 amino acids. The germline V gene encodes CDR1 SGHDT and CDR2 YYEEEE. V dropped 4 bases and J dropped 10 bases, with 18 bases sitting between them. Written as DNA, the CDR3 is TGTGCCAGCAGCAGGGAGGTCCAGGCAACCTCACCCCTCCACTTT. As protein: CASSREVQATSPLHF.

This sequence joins TRBV7-2 and TRBJ1-2; a possible D gene is TRBD1 (6 bases). The CDR3 totals 12 residues. CDR1 and CDR2 (germline): SGHTA, FQGNSA. V was pared by 6 bases and J by 4 bases, with 9 bases between. The CDR3 is CASRRDTYGYTF. DNA of the CDR3: TGTGCCAGCAGAAGGGACACCTATGGCTACACCTTC.

The genes are TRBV30 and TRBJ2-7; 9 bases map to TRBD2. Germline CDR1 and CDR2: GTSNPN and SVGIG (reference sequence). This CDR3 region has 15 residues. Unmatched junction bases numbered 8, after V lost 3 bases and J lost 2 bases. The CDR3 region has the DNA TGTGCCTGGAGGAGGCTAGCGGGGACAACCTACGAGCAGTACTTC. Amino acids: CAWRRLAGTTYEQYF.

This chain joins TRBV4-2 and TRBJ2-3; 12 nucleotides align to TRBD2. CDR1 LGHNA and CDR2 YNFKEQ come from the germline V gene. Germline trimming cut 6 bases from V and 1 base from J; bases unmatched to any gene: 5. The CDR3 loop spans 16 amino acids. The CDR3 reads CASSFWTSGGTDTQYF. For the CDR3, the DNA is TGTGCCAGCAGTTTCTGGACTAGCGGGGGCACAGATACGCAGTATTTT.

The V gene is TRBV11-3, the J gene TRBJ2-5; D is unresolved. Germline V CDR1 and CDR2: SGHNT, YENEEA. V gave up 1 base and J gave up 4 bases, with 10 bases separating them. This CDR3 spans 14 amino acids. For the CDR3, the DNA is TGTGCCAGCAGCTTAGGGCCAGGTGGAGAGACCCAGTACTTC. Protein: CASSLGPGGETQYF.

There are a few counts of this clone. The rearrangement joins TRBV18 to TRBJ2-2; D is ambiguous. The CDR3 extends over 16 amino acids. V lost 3 bases and J 0 bases, leaving 11 bases between the germline ends. CDR1 and CDR2 (germline): KGHSH, LQKENI. CDR3 in amino acids: CASSPEAPSNTGELFF. The CDR3 DNA reads as TGTGCCAGCTCACCCGAGGCTCCCTCGAACACCGGGGAGCTGTTTTTT. The full variable domain, completed using reference TRBV18 and TRBJ2-2, is NAGVMQNPRHLVRRRGQEARLRCSPMKGHSHVYWYRQLPEEGLKFMVYLQKENIIDESGMPKERFSAEFPKEGPSILRIQQVVRGDSAAYFCASSPEAPSNTGELFFGEGSRLTVL.

CDR3 DNA: TGTGCCAGCAGCAATCGGACAGGGATTTATTCTGGGGCCAACGTCCTGACTTTC. Protein product: CASSNRTGIYSGANVLTF. The chain joins TRBV5-6 to TRBJ2-6; 8 nucleotides agree with TRBD1. This CDR3 has 18 residues. Per germline, CDR1 SGHDT and CDR2 YYEEEE. J lost 1 base, V lost 4 bases, and 10 bases had no gene match.

This clone was detected a few times. In nucleotides, the CDR3 is TGCGCCAGCAGCCAAAAACAGGGGTTCGGCTACACCTTC. It yields the protein CASSQKQGFGYTF. This rearrangement joins TRBV5-1 to TRBJ1-2, with TRBD1 identical over 7 bases. Unmatched junction bases numbered 8, after V lost 4 bases and J lost 8 bases. The germline gives CDR1 SGHRS, CDR2 YFSETQ. This CDR3 region has 13 residues.

The V call is TRBV4-1, the J call TRBJ1-1, with 8 bases that match TRBD1. Trimming cost V 5 bases and J 0 bases; bases outside gene matches: 5. This CDR3 is 15 amino acids long. Germline V gives CDR1 MGHRA, CDR2 YSYEKL. The CDR3 nucleotides read TGCGCCAGCAGCTTGGGACAGGCCATGAACACTGAAGCTTTCTTT. Translation: CASSLGQAMNTEAFF.

The genes are TRBV18 and TRBJ1-1; D remains ambiguous. The length of the CDR3 is 13 residues. CDR1 is KGHSH and CDR2 is LQKENI in the germline V gene. V was cut by 9 bases and J by 3 bases, with 14 bases left in between. The CDR3 spells CASVMGQDTEAFF. The DNA of the CDR3 is TGTGCCAGTGTCATGGGCCAGGACACTGAAGCTTTCTTT.

The CDR3 sequence: CASSLQAGGRNEQFF. CDR3 in DNA: TGTGCCAGCAGCTTGCAAGCGGGGGGGCGGAATGAGCAGTTCTTC. The chain combines TRBV5-6 with TRBJ2-1; TRBD2 agrees at 10 bases. V shed 1 base and J 7 bases; nucleotides not matched to a gene: 5. The CDR3 has 15 residues. Germline loops: CDR1 SGHDT, CDR2 YYEEEE.

This clone was counted between two and nine times. The CDR3 is CASSGQPLGQETQYF. CDR3 DNA: TGTGCCAGCAGTGGACAGCCTCTGGGCCAAGAGACCCAGTACTTC. J is TRBJ2-5 and V is TRBV28; TRBD1 is a possible D gene (6 bases). Germline V gene lookup returns CDR1 MDHEN and CDR2 SYDVKM. The CDR3 loop spans 15 amino acids. Trimming removed 5 bases at V and 1 base at J, with 14 bases between.

The table lists this clone with a count of one. The chain uses TRBV2 and TRBJ2-7; 7 nucleotides line up with TRBD2. Per germline, CDR1 SNHLY and CDR2 FYNNEI. The CDR3 contains 13 residues. V lost 4 bases to trimming and J lost 7 bases; unmatched junction nucleotides: 7. The DNA for the CDR3 is TGTGCCAGCAGTGCCAGACCAGCGGGGGAGCAGTACTTC. Translating gives CASSARPAGEQYF. Full variable domain (remainder filled in from reference TRBV2 and TRBJ2-7): EPEVTQTPSHQVTQMGQEVILRCVPISNHLYFYWYRQILGQKVEFLVSFYNNEISEKSEIFDDQFSVERPDGSNFTLKIRSTKLEDSAMYFCASSARPAGEQYFGPGTRLTVT.

This rearrangement joins TRBV7-2 to TRBJ2-7; 11 positions match TRBD2. Per germline, CDR1 SGHTA and CDR2 FQGNSA. V trimming: 5 bases; J trimming: 2 bases; junction bases outside the gene matches: 5. This CDR3 has 15 amino acids. CDR3 coding DNA: TGTGCCAGCAGCACGGTAGCGGGGGGGCCCTACGAGCAGTACTTC. This encodes CASSTVAGGPYEQYF.

The chain is built from TRBV6-1 and TRBJ1-2; no clear D gene. CDR1 is MNHNS, CDR2 SASEGT, per germline. V was cut by 5 bases and J by 4 bases, with 14 bases left in between. CDR3 length equals 14 residues. CDR3 nucleotides: TGTGCCAGCAGTACTCCCTGGGCGACCTATGGCTACACCTTC. Protein sequence: CASSTPWATYGYTF.